This paragraph reports one TCR beta chain. Per the original methods: Reference gene primers were amplified, and this amplification served to estimate nucleated cell counts. The repertoire was sequenced with immunoSEQ multiplex PCR; TCRdb's copy has only in-frame clones and lacks some. V and J calls and clone size come straight from that table; D and trimming were deduced from the DNA. This table holds 50,000 or so clones, 80% to 90% found once. These data come from a study of blood T cell repertoires in COVID-19. About the study: Acute and convalescent COVID-19 samples came from the United States, Italy and Spain. Nucleic acid was either cDNA or gDNA, and it came from T cells, B-cell-depleted T cells, or PBMCs.

This receptor was taken from a man between 35 and 55 years old with acute or convalescent COVID-19. The sample consisted of peripheral blood.

Here the CDR3 DNA reads TGTGCCAGCAGTCCACGACAGGGTGTTACGACTCCTGGAAACACCATATATTTT. Protein product: CASSPRQGVTTPGNTIYF. This chain links TRBV6-6 with TRBJ1-3; 7 bases fit TRBD1. V shed 5 bases and J 2 bases; nucleotides not matched to a gene: 15. The CDR3 is 18 residues long. The V gene's germline CDR1 is MNHNY and CDR2 SVGAGI (reference sequence).